A single sample gave rise to the 28 T cell receptor beta chains below, sequenced in a study of CD4 and CD8 cells across lung adenocarcinoma regions. One entry per CDR3 protein results from TCRdb running MiXCR on the PCR reads. The sample includes approximately 11,000 distinct CDR3 sequences, roughly 43% of them seen just once. The source material was CD8+ T cells from the margin of a lung tumor. These receptors were taken from a female donor with lung adenocarcinoma. The CD4 and CD8 labels of this study may be unreliable.

This clonotype has just one count. This may be a read error, as it is one base from a much larger clone. The gene calls are TRBV11-2 and TRBJ2-3; tentative D call: TRBD2 (7 bases). The CDR3 has 17 amino acids. Germline CDR1 is SGHAT and CDR2 is FQNNGV. CDR3 in amino acids: CASSPNAGARGTNTQYF. CDR3 bases: TGTGCCAGCAGCCCCAACGCGGGGGCGAGGGGCACAAATACGCAGTATTTT. Based on the CDR3 plus reference TRBV11-2 and TRBJ2-3, the full variable domain is EAGVAQSPRYKIIEKRQSVAFWCNPISGHATLYWYQQILGQGPKLLIQFQNNGVVDDSQLPKDRFSAERLKGVDSTLKIQPAKLEDSAVYLCASSPNAGARGTNTQYFGPGTRLTVL.

J is TRBJ2-3 and V is TRBV11-2; D is ambiguous. Trimming left V 5 bases short and J 0 bases short, with 12 bases between. CDR3 length: 15 residues. Germline CDR1 and CDR2: SGHAT and FQNNGV. CDR3: CASSPWLSSTDTQYF. The CDR3 DNA is TGTGCCAGCAGCCCGTGGCTTTCCAGCACAGATACGCAGTATTTT.

This clonotype was detected ten times or more. V is TRBV4-1 and J is TRBJ2-5; D ambiguous. Trimming shortened V by 3 bases and J by 1 base, and 3 bases separated the two germline ends. The CDR3 is 12 residues long. Germline-derived CDR1 and CDR2 are MGHRA and YSYEKL. CDR3 nucleotide sequence: TGCGCCAGCAGCCATCTCCAAGAGACCCAGTACTTC. Amino acids: CASSHLQETQYF.

This sequence joins TRBV6-1 and TRBJ2-6; D gene uncertain. TRBJ2-7 matches the DNA end more closely, so the J call is doubtful. This CDR3 has 12 amino acids. Germline lookup yields CDR1 MNHNS and CDR2 SASEGT. The CDR3 sequence is CASSVSFDEQYF. CDR3 sequence (DNA): TGTGCCAGCAGTGTGAGCTTCGATGAGCAGTACTTC.

Note on this clonotype: A junction end diverges from the germline sequence, so it may reflect a read error. V gene TRBV27 combines with J gene TRBJ1-6; 7 bases line up with TRBD1. Germline values: CDR1 MNHEY, CDR2 SMNVEV (reference sequence). CDR3 length: 15 residues. The CDR3 sequence is CASGLSGQEYHEQYF. CDR3 coding DNA: TGTGCCAGCGGTTTATCAGGACAGGAGTACCACGAGCAGTACTTT.

V usage is TRBV6-1 and J usage is TRBJ2-2, with a weak D call TRBD2 (7 bases). Trimming stripped 7 bases from V and 13 bases from J, with 22 bases between. In germline, CDR1 is MNHNS, CDR2 SASEGT. This CDR3 spans 14 amino acids. The CDR3 spells CASMRGPNTDTLFF. The CDR3 DNA reads TGTGCCAGCATGCGGGGGCCGAACACCGATACGCTGTTTTTT.

This clonotype was counted a few times. The rearrangement uses TRBV11-2 and TRBJ2-1; the match to TRBD2 covers 9 bases. CDR3 size: 14 residues. V was pared by 5 bases and J by 8 bases, with 7 bases of the junction left unmatched. Germline V gives CDR1 SGHAT, CDR2 FQNNGV. CDR3 sequence: CASSVGTSRDEQFF. The CDR3, as DNA: TGTGCCAGCAGCGTGGGGACTAGCAGGGATGAGCAGTTCTTC. The full variable domain, rest sourced from reference TRBV11-2 and TRBJ2-1, is EAGVAQSPRYKIIEKRQSVAFWCNPISGHATLYWYQQILGQGPKLLIQFQNNGVVDDSQLPKDRFSAERLKGVDSTLKIQPAKLEDSAVYLCASSVGTSRDEQFFGPGTRLTVL.

This clonotype rates as medium-sized. This chain links TRBV27 with TRBJ1-2; D is unresolved. Germline assignment: CDR1 MNHEY and CDR2 SMNVEV (reference sequence). V lost 2 bases and J lost 2, with 9 bases in between. The CDR3 loop spans 14 amino acids. The DNA of the CDR3 is TGTGCCAGCAGTTTAGACCCCTTCAACTATGGCTACACCTTC. It translates to CASSLDPFNYGYTF.

Note on this clonotype: A much larger clone differs by one base, so this may be a read error. V is TRBV11-2 and J is TRBJ1-2; TRBD1 aligns across 7 bases. The trim removed 5 bases at V and 3 bases at J, leaving 9 bases unmatched. The CDR3 has 15 amino acids. The germline V gene has CDR1 SGHAT and CDR2 FQNNGV. CDR3 DNA: TGTGCCAGCAGCCAGGGGGGGCGCGGGGACTATGGCTACACCTTC. Translating it yields CASSQGGRGDYGYTF.

Relative to its sample, this clonotype is large. The genes are TRBV6-1 and TRBJ2-3, with TRBD1 matching over 10 bases. The CDR3 covers 16 residues. Germline CDR1 is MNHNS and CDR2 is SASEGT. V shed 3 bases and J 4 bases; nucleotides not matched to a gene: 7. The CDR3 DNA reads as TGTGCCAGCAGTGAGGCGTTCGGGACAGGGGCAGATACGCAGTATTTT. Translated: CASSEAFGTGADTQYF.

V is TRBV11-1 and J is TRBJ2-3; TRBD2 might be the D (6 bases). Matching the DNA end better, TRBJ2-7 makes the J call doubtful. The CDR3 is 15 amino acids. CDR1 SGHAT and CDR2 FQDESV come from the germline V gene (reference sequence). The CDR3 reads CASSGPREVGYEQYF. The CDR3 bases are TGTGCCAGCAGCGGCCCCAGGGAGGTGGGGTACGAGCAGTACTTC.

V usage is TRBV6-5 and J usage is TRBJ1-6; D is perhaps TRBD1 (6 bases). The CDR3 is made up of 17 amino acids. V shed 4 bases and J shed 0 bases, with 13 bases lying between them. CDR1 is MNHEY and CDR2 is SVGAGI in the germline V gene. The CDR3 DNA follows: TGTGCCAGCAGTTTACTAGGACAGAGCTCCTATAATTCACCCCTCCACTTT. It specifies CASSLLGQSSYNSPLHF.

This clonotype is labeled as medium-sized. The rearrangement joins TRBV7-2 to TRBJ2-3; the D gene is possibly TRBD2 (6 bases). Germline V gene lookup returns CDR1 SGHTA and CDR2 FQGNSA. V lost 2 bases and J 1 base, leaving 10 bases between the germline ends. The CDR3 covers 15 residues. The CDR3 protein is CASSLISGGTDTQYF. The CDR3 coding sequence is TGTGCCAGCAGCTTAATTAGCGGAGGCACAGATACGCAGTATTTT.

This sequence joins TRBV5-1 and TRBJ2-3; 7 bases match TRBD2. The V gene's germline CDR1 is SGHRS and CDR2 YFSETQ. Trimming removed 3 bases from V and 0 bases from J; junction bases left unmatched: 4. This CDR3 spans 15 amino acids. The CDR3 region is CASSWGGLSTDTQYF. CDR3 bases: TGCGCCAGCAGCTGGGGGGGACTTAGCACAGATACGCAGTATTTT. The variable domain in full, completed from reference TRBV5-1 and TRBJ2-3, reads KAGVTQTPRYLIKTRGQQVTLSCSPISGHRSVSWYQQTPGQGLQFLFEYFSETQRNKGNFPGRFSGRQFSNSRSEMNVSTLELGDSALYLCASSWGGLSTDTQYFGPGTRLTVL.

This clonotype has a handful of counts. V and J are TRBV6-1 and TRBJ2-1; 9 bases match TRBD1. V lost 1 base to trimming and J lost 2 bases; unmatched junction nucleotides: 3. The CDR3 has 16 amino acids. Germline V lookup: CDR1 MNHNS, CDR2 SASEGT. The CDR3 bases are TGTGCCAGCAGTGAAGATGGGACAGGGACCTACAATGAGCAGTTCTTC. Its protein product is CASSEDGTGTYNEQFF.

This rearrangement joins TRBV6-1 to TRBJ2-4, with D hard to call. CDR1 is MNHNS, CDR2 SASEGT, per germline. The CDR3 consists of 10 residues. With 6 bases removed from V and 8 bases from J, the gap between germline ends came to 5 bases. This chain's CDR3 is CASSKDIQYF. The DNA of the CDR3 is TGTGCCAGCAGCAAGGACATTCAGTACTTC.

Only a few counts were recorded for this clonotype. J is TRBJ2-3 and V is TRBV14; D perhaps matches TRBD2 (5 bases). The V gene lost 5 bases and the J gene lost 7 bases, with 7 bases spanning the gap. The CDR3 runs 11 residues. The V gene's germline CDR1 is SGHDN and CDR2 FVKESK. CDR3 loop: CASSETNTQYF. In DNA, the CDR3 is TGTGCCAGCAGCGAGACTAATACGCAGTATTTT.

This clonotype occurred many times. A much larger clone lies one base from this, so it may be a read error. The rearrangement uses TRBV6-1 and TRBJ2-1; D might be TRBD1 (5 bases). This CDR3 region has 14 residues. Trimming left V 7 bases short and J 10 bases short, with 20 bases between. The germline V gene has CDR1 MNHNS and CDR2 SASEGT. The CDR3 sequence: CASTLDRNSYEQFF. In DNA form, the CDR3 reads TGTGCCAGCACCCTAGACAGAAACTCCTACGAGCAGTTCTTC.

Regarding this clonotype: The junction and the germline gene differ at one end; a read error may be behind it. This chain links TRBV11-2 with TRBJ2-3; D might be TRBD1 (6 bases). Germline lookup yields CDR1 SGHAT and CDR2 FQNNGV. The CDR3 is made up of 15 amino acids. The CDR3 region is CASSPNRVQVDMQYF. CDR3 bases: TGTGCCAGCAGCCCAAACAGGGTCCAGGTGGATATGCAGTACTTT.

Worth noting for this clonotype: The junction and the germline gene differ at one end; a read error may be behind it. V gene TRBV6-1 combines with J gene TRBJ1-5; tentatively, D is TRBD1 (5 bases). Germline assignment: CDR1 MNHNS and CDR2 SASEGT. The CDR3 is 14 amino acids. As DNA, the CDR3 is TGTGCCAGCAGTGGACAGCTCAGCAATCAGCCCCACCACTTT. Translating gives CASSGQLSNQPHHF.

This clonotype is classed as medium-sized. This rearrangement joins TRBV6-1 to TRBJ2-1, with 8 bases lining up with TRBD1. Germline V gene data show CDR1 as MNHNS and CDR2 as SASEGT. J was trimmed by 9 bases and V by 4 bases; bases with no gene match: 11. The CDR3 length is 15 residues. The CDR3 loop is CASSVIGQGEGEQFF. CDR3 sequence (DNA): TGTGCCAGCAGTGTAATCGGACAGGGAGAGGGTGAGCAGTTCTTC.

The rearrangement joins TRBV12-3 or TRBV12-4 to TRBJ2-1, with 11 bases matching TRBD2. The CDR3 consists of 15 residues. Trimming removed 5 bases from V and 8 bases from J; junction bases left unmatched: 8. The CDR3 nucleotides are TGTGCCAGCAGTCCCAGTACTAGCGGGAGATATGAGCAGTTCTTC. It is translated as CASSPSTSGRYEQFF.

V and J are TRBV24-1 and TRBJ2-1; D is ambiguous. The J call may be mistaken, given a closer DNA end match to TRBJ2-5. This CDR3 is built from 12 residues. CDR1 and CDR2 from the germline V gene are KGHDR and SFDVKD. CDR3 DNA: TGTGCCACCAGGGCAGAGCAAGAGACCCAGTACTTC. Residues: CATRAEQETQYF.

This clonotype was found a few times. The V and J genes are TRBV11-2 and TRBJ1-3; D unclear. The germline V gene encodes CDR1 SGHAT and CDR2 FQNNGV. The CDR3 has 13 residues. V was trimmed by 1 base and J by 2 bases, leaving 3 bases between them. The CDR3 here is CASSLVAGNTIYF. Here the CDR3 DNA reads TGTGCCAGCAGCTTAGTGGCTGGAAACACCATATATTTT.

The CDR3 sequence is CASSHPDRLSTEAFF. As DNA, the CDR3 is TGCGCCAGCAGCCACCCGGACAGGCTGAGCACTGAAGCTTTCTTT. This chain joins TRBV4-1 and TRBJ1-1; 7 bases match TRBD1. Looked up from germline, CDR1 is MGHRA and CDR2 is YSYEKL. CDR3 length: 15 amino acids. The V segment lost 3 bases and the J segment 4 bases; nucleotides outside the gene matches: 8.

In this sample, this clonotype turned up once. One end of the junction varies from germline; a read error may be responsible. The genes are TRBV27 and TRBJ2-3, with D possibly being TRBD1 (6 bases). This CDR3 spans 14 amino acids. The germline V gene encodes CDR1 MNHEY and CDR2 SMNVEV (reference sequence). The CDR3 DNA is TGTGCGGGGCGTGGGGGCGGGTTCACAGAGACCCAGTATTTC. Amino acids: CAGRGGGFTETQYF.

This rearrangement joins TRBV6-2 or TRBV6-3 to TRBJ1-1; D unresolved. The CDR3 runs 15 residues. Germline V lookup: CDR1 MNHEY, CDR2 SVGEGT. Trimming pared 0 bases from V and 2 bases from J, leaving 10 bases between. The CDR3 sequence is CASSYSGELNTEAFF. CDR3 sequence (DNA): TGTGCCAGCAGTTACTCGGGCGAGCTCAACACTGAAGCTTTCTTT.

Ten or more counts support this clonotype. The V and J genes are TRBV27 and TRBJ2-1; D remains unclear. Trimming took off 6 bases at V and 7 bases at J, with 19 bases between the two ends. Germline V gives CDR1 MNHEY, CDR2 SMNVEV (reference sequence). There are 15 residues in the CDR3. CDR3 in DNA: TGTGCCAGCAGGTTTAGTACGGATTGGCTGAATGAGCAGTTCTTC. It codes for CASRFSTDWLNEQFF.